This paragraph reports one TCR beta chain. Its antigen remains unidentified. PCR employed 60 Vbeta and 13 Jbeta primers. Libraries were prepared by immunoSEQ multiplex PCR; TCRdb keeps only in-frame clonotypes and omits some of them. The data hold over 80,000 clones, with around 80% observed a single time. The donors comprised healthy bone marrow donors. In nominal health when sampled, donors likely had unrecorded immune exposures nonetheless. This record comes from a study of cytomegalovirus exposure and HLA in healthy donors. Overall study: Out of approximately 170 million T cells, an earlier analysis found more than 95 million unique TCR beta sequences in total. The study, taken as a whole, reports: TCR beta chains associated with HLA were, in a later analysis, more clonally expanded than equally common others.

Germline V gene data show CDR1 as MGHRA and CDR2 as YSYEKL. This CDR3 has 15 amino acids. V gave up 3 bases and J gave up 5 bases; unmatched junction bases: 8. The material sequenced was PBMCs. This TCR was recovered from a man in his forties in good health and CMV-seropositive. This chain uses TRBV4-1 with TRBJ2-7; 9 nucleotides agree with TRBD1. The CDR3 DNA follows: TGCGCCAGCAGCCAGATCGGACAGGGGAACCACGAGCAGTACTTC. Translation gives CASSQIGQGNHEQYF.